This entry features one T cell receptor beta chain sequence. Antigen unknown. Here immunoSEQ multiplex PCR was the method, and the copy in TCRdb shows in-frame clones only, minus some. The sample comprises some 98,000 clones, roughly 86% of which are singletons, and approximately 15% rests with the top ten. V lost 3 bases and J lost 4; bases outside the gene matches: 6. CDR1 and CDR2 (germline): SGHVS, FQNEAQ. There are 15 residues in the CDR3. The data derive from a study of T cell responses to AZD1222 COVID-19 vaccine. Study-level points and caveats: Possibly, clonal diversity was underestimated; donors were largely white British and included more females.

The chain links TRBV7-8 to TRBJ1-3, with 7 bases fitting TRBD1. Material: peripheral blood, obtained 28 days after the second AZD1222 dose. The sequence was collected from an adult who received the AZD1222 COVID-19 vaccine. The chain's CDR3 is CASSFGGTVGNTIYF. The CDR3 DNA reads TGTGCCAGCAGCTTTGGCGGGACAGTCGGAAACACCATATATTTT. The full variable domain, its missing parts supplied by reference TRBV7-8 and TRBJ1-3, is GAGVSQSPRYKVAKRGQDVALRCDPISGHVSLFWYQQALGQGPEFLTYFQNEAQLDKSGLPSDRFFAERPEGSVSTLKIQRTQQEDSAVYLCASSFGGTVGNTIYFGEGSWLTVV.